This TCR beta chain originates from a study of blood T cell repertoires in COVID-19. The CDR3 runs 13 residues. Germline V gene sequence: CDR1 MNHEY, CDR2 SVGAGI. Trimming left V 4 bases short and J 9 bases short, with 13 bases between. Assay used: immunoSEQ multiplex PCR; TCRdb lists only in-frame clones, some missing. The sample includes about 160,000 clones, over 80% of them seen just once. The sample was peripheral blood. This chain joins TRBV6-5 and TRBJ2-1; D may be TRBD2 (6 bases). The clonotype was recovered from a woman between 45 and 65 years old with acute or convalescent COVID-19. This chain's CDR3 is CASSLTVGGEQFF. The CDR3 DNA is TGTGCCAGCAGTTTAACTGTGGGGGGTGAGCAGTTCTTC.